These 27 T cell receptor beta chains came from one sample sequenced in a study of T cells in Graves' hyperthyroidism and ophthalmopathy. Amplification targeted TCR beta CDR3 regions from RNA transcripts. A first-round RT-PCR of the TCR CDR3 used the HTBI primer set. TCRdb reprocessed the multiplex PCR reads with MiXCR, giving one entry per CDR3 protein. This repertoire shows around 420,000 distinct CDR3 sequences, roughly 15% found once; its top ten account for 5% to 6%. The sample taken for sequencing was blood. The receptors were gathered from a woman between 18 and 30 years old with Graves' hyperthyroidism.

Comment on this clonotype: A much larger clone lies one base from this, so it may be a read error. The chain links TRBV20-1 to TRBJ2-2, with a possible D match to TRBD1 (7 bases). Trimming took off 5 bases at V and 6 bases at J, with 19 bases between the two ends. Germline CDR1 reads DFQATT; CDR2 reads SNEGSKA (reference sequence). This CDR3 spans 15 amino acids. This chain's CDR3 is CSAGRQGGGAGELFF. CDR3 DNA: TGCAGTGCTGGCAGACAGGGAGGAGGCGCCGGGGAGCTGTTTTTT.

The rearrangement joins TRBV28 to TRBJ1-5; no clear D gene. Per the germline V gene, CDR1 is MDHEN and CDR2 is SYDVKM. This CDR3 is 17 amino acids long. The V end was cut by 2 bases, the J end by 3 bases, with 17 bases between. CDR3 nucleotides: TGTGCCAGCAGTTTAGCCCGGGAATCCTCTTACAATCAGCCCCAGCATTTT. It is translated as CASSLARESSYNQPQHF.

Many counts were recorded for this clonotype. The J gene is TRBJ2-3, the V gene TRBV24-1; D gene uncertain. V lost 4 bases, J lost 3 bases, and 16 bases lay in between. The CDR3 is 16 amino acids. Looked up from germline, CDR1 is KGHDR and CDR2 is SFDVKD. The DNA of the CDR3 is TGTGCCACCAGTGACCCAGGAGCGCAATTTACAGATACGCAGTATTTT. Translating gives CATSDPGAQFTDTQYF.

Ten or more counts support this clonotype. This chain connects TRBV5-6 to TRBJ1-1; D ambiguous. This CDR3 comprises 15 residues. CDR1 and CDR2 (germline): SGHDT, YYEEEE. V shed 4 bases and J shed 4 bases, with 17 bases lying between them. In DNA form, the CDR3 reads TGTGCCAGCAGCGTGGGCCGCGTGAGGTTCACTGAAGCTTTCTTT. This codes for CASSVGRVRFTEAFF.

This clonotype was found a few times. In nucleotides, the CDR3 is TGTGCCAGCAGCTTGAAGGGCACAGGGATCTATGGCTACACCTTC. Its protein product is CASSLKGTGIYGYTF. The V gene is TRBV5-8, the J gene TRBJ1-2, with a possible D match to TRBD1 (6 bases). V was shortened by 1 base and J by 4 bases, with 14 bases between the two germline ends. Germline CDR1 and CDR2: SGHTS and YDEGEE. This CDR3 has 15 residues.

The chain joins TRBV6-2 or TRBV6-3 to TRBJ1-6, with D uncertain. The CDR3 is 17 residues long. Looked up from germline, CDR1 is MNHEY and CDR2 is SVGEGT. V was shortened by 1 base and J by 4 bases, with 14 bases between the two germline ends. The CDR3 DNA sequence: TGTGCCAGCAGTTACTTATGGACTGAGGAATATAATTCACCCCTCCACTTT. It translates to CASSYLWTEEYNSPLHF.

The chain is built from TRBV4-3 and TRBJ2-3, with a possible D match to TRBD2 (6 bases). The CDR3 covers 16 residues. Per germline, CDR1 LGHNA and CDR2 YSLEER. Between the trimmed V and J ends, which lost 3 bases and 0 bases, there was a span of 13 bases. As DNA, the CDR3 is TGCGCCAGCAGCCAGGGCATGGGGACTAGCACAGATACGCAGTATTTT. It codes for CASSQGMGTSTDTQYF.

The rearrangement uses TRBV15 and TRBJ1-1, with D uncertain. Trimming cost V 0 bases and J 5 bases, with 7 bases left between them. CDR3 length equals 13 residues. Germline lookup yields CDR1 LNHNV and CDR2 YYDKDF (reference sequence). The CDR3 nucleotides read TGTGCCACCAGCAGAGATTTTCTAACTGAAGCTTTCTTT. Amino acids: CATSRDFLTEAFF.

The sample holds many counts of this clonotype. The CDR3 DNA is TGCAGCGTTTCCCAGGGATTTTCCACCTACGAGCAGTACTTC. This sequence encodes CSVSQGFSTYEQYF. The chain couples TRBV29-1 to TRBJ2-7, with D possibly TRBD1 on 5 matching bases. V was trimmed by 5 bases and J by 2 bases, leaving 16 bases between them. Germline V CDR1 and CDR2: SQVTM, ANQGSEA. This CDR3 has 14 residues.

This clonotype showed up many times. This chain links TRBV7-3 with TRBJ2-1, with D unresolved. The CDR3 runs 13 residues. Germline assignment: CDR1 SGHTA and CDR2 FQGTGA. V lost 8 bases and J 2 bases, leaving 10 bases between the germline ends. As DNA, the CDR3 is TGTGCCAGCTCACAGCCAACCTACAATGAGCAGTTCTTC. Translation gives CASSQPTYNEQFF.

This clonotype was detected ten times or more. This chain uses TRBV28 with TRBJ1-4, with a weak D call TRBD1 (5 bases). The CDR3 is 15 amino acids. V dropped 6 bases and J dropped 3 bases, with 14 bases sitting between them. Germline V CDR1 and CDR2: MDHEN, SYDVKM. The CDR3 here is CASSALGAANEKLFF. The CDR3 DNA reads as TGTGCCAGCAGCGCTCTCGGGGCGGCTAATGAAAAACTGTTTTTT.

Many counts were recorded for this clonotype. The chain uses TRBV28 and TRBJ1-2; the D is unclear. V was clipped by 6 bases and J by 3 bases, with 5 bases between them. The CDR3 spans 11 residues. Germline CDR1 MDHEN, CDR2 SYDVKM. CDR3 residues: CASRAHYGYTF. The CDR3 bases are TGTGCCAGCAGGGCCCACTATGGCTACACCTTC.

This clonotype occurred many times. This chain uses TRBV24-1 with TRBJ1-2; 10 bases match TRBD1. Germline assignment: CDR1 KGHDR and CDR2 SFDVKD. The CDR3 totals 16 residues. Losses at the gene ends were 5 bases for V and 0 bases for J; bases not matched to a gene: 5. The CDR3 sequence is CATSGGTGDSNYGYTF. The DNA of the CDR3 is TGTGCCACCAGTGGGGGGACAGGGGACTCTAACTATGGCTACACCTTC.

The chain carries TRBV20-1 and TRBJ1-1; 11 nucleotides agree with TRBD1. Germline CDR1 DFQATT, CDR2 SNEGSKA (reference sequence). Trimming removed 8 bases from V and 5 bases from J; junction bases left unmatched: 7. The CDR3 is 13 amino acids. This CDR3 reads CSTPGQGETEAFF. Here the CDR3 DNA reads TGCAGTACACCGGGACAGGGGGAAACTGAAGCTTTCTTT.

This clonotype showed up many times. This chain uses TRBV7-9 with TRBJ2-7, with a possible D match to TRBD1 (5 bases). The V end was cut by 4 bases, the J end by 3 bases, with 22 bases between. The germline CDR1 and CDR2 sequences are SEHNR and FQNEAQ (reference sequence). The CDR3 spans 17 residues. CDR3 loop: CASSSDRNRLVLYEQYF. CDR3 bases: TGTGCCAGCAGCTCTGACCGTAACAGGCTCGTTCTCTACGAGCAGTACTTC.

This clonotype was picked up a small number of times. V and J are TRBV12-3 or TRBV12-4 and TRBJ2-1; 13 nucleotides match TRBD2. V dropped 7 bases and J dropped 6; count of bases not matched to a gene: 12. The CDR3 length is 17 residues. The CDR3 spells CASILRGLAGKVNEQFF. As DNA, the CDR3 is TGTGCCAGCATCCTTCGGGGACTAGCGGGAAAGGTCAATGAGCAGTTCTTC.

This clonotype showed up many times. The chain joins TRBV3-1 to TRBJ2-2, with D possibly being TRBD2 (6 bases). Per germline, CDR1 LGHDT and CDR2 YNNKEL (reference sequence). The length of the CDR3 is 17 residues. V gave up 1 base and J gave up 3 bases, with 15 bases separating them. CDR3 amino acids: CASSQGVAEGYTGELFF. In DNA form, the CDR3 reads TGTGCCAGCAGCCAAGGGGTAGCGGAGGGGTACACCGGGGAGCTGTTTTTT. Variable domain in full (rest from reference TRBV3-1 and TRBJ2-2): DTAVSQTPKYLVTQMGNDKSIKCEQNLGHDTMYWYKQDSKKFLKIMFSYNNKELIINETVPNRFSPKSPDKAHLNLHINSLELGDSAVYFCASSQGVAEGYTGELFFGEGSRLTVL.

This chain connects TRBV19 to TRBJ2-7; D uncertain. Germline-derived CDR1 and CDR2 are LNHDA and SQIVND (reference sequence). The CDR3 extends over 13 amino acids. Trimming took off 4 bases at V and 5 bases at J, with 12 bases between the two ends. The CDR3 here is CASSRIGTHEQYF. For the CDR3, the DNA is TGTGCCAGTAGTAGGATCGGAACCCACGAGCAGTACTTC. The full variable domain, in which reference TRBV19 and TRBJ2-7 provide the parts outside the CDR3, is DGGITQSPKYLFRKEGQNVTLSCEQNLNHDAMYWYRQDPGQGLRLIYYSQIVNDFQKGDIAEGYSVSREKKESFPLTVTSAQKNPTAFYLCASSRIGTHEQYFGPGTRLTVT.

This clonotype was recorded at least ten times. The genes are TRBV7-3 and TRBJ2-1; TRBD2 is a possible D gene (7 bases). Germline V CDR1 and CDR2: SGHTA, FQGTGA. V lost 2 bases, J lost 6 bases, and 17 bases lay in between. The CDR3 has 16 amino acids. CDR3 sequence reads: CASSLSGGRGGNEQFF. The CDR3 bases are TGTGCCAGCAGCTTATCGGGCGGGAGAGGGGGCAATGAGCAGTTCTTC.

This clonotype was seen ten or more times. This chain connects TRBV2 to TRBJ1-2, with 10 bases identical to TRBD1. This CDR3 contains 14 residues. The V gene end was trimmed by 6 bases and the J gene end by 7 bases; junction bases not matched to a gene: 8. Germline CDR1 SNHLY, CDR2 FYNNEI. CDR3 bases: TGTGCCAGCAGAGAGGGACAGGGGAGATCTGGCTACACCTTC. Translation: CASREGQGRSGYTF. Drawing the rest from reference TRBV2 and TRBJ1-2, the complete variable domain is EPEVTQTPSHQVTQMGQEVILRCVPISNHLYFYWYRQILGQKVEFLVSFYNNEISEKSEIFDDQFSVERPDGSNFTLKIRSTKLEDSAMYFCASREGQGRSGYTFGSGTRLTVV.

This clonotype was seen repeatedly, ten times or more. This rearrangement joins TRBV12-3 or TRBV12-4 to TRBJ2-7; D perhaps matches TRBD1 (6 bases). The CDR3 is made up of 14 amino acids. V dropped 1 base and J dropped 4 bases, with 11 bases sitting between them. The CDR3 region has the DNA TGTGCCAGCAGTTTAGGGGGGCCCAGGTACGAGCAGTACTTC. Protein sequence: CASSLGGPRYEQYF.

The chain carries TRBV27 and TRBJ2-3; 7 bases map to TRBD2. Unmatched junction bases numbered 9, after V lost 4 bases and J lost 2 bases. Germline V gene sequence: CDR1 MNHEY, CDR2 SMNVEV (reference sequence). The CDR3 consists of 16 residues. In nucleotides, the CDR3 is TGTGCCAGCAGTTCCAGGCTAGCGGAATACACAGATACGCAGTATTTT. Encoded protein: CASSSRLAEYTDTQYF.

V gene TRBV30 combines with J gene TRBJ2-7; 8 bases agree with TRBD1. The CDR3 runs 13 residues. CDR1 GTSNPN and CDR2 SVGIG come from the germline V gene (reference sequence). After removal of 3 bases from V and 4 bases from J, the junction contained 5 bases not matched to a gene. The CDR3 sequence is CAWRKDRVYEQYF. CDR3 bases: TGTGCCTGGAGGAAGGACAGGGTGTACGAGCAGTACTTC.

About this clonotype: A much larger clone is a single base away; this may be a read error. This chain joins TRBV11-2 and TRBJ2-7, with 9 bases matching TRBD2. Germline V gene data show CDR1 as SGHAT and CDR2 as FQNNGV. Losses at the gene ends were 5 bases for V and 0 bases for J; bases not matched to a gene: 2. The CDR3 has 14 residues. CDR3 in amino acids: CASSDSGSSYEQYF. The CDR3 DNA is TGTGCCAGCAGCGATAGCGGGAGCTCCTACGAGCAGTACTTC.

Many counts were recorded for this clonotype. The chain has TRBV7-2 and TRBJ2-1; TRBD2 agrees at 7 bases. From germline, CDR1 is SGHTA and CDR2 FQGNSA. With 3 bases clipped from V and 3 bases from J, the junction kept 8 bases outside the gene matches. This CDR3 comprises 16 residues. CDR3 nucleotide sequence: TGTGCCAGCAGCTTTAGGGTTAGCGGGTTCTACAATGAGCAGTTCTTC. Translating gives CASSFRVSGFYNEQFF. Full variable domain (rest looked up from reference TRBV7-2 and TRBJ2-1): GAGVSQSPSNKVTEKGKDVELRCDPISGHTALYWYRQSLGQGLEFLIYFQGNSAPDKSGLPSDRFSAERTGGSVSTLTIQRTQQEDSAVYLCASSFRVSGFYNEQFFGPGTRLTVL.

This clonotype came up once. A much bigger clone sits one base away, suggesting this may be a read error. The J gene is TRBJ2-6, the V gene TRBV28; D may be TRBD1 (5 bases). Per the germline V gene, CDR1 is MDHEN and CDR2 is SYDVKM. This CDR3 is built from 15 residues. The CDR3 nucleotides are TGTGCCAGCAGATCACAGGTCTCTGGGGCCAACGTCCCGACTTTC. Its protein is CASRSQVSGANVPTF.

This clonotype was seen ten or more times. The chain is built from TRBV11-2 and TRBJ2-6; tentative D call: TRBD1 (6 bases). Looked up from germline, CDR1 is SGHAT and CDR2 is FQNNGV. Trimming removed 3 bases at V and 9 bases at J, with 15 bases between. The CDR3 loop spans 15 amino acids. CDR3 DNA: TGTGCCAGCAGCTTCCTGGACAGTCAGAACAACGTCCTGACTTTC. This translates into CASSFLDSQNNVLTF.